The source of this T cell receptor beta chain is a study of response to subunit inactivated influenza vaccine. The CDR3 runs 17 residues. Germline V gene sequence: CDR1 SGHTA, CDR2 FQGNSA. V dropped 5 bases and J dropped 1 base, with 19 bases sitting between them. TCRdb recomputed calls from the RT-PCR reads with MiXCR, one row per CDR3 protein. Here the sample spans approximately 730,000 distinct CDR3 sequences, approximately 15% being singletons. J is TRBJ2-3 and V is TRBV7-2; TRBD1 might be the D (6 bases). The sample consisted of PBMCs from blood, taken around 15 days before vaccination. This clonotype originated in a man aged 50 or older who received an inactivated influenza vaccine. The CDR3 DNA reads as TGTGCCAGCAGCCGACGGGGACACCCGGTAGGCACAGATACGCAGTATTTT. This gives the protein CASSRRGHPVGTDTQYF.